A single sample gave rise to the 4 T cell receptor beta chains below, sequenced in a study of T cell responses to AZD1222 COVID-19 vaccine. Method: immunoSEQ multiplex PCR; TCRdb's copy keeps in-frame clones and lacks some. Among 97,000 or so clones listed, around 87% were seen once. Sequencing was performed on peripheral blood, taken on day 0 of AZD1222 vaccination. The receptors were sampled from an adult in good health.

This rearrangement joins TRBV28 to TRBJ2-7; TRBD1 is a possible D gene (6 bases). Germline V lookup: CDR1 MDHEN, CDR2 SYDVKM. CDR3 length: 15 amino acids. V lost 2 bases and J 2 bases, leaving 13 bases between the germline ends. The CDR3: CASSLIRGVAYEQYF. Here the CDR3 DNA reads TGTGCCAGCAGTTTAATCAGGGGAGTGGCCTACGAGCAGTACTTC.

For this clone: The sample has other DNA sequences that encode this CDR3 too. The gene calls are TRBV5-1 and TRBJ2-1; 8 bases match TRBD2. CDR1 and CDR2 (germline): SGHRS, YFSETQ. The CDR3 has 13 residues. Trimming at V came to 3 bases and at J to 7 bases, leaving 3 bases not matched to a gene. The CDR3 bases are TGCGCCAGCAGCTCTATAGCGGGAAATGAGCAGTTCTTC. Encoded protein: CASSSIAGNEQFF.

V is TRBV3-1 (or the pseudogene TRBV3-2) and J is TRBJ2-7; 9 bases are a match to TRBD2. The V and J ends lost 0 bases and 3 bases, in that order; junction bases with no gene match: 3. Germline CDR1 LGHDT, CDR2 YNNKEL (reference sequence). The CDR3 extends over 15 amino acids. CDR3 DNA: TGTGCCAGCAGCCAAGAAACTAGCGGGTTCTACGAGCAGTACTTC. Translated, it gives CASSQETSGFYEQYF.

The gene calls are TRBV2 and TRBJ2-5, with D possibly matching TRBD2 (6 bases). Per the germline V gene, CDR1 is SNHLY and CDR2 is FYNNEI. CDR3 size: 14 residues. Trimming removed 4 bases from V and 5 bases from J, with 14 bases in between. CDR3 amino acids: CASSGRLVGETQYF. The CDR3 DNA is TGTGCCAGCAGTGGACGACTAGTAGGGGAGACCCAGTACTTC.